A single sample is the source of the 19 T cell receptor beta chains below, sequenced in a study of blood T cells in healthy people across ages. Next came a second PCR, run for about 6 to 12 cycles, which used a sample-barcoded 5' primer along with a J-beta primer mix. TCRdb passed the 5' RACE reads through MiXCR, listing each CDR3 protein once. The sample has about 930,000 distinct CDR3 sequences; 25% to 35% are singletons. These data were likewise used in another study, on T cells of mothers and their children.

Sequences were obtained from blood. The source is a woman in her thirties or forties in good health.

V is TRBV3-1 and J is TRBJ2-5; D unresolved. The germline CDR1 and CDR2 sequences are LGHDT and YNNKEL (reference sequence). Deletions cut 1 base from V and 11 bases from J, with 17 bases between. The CDR3 is 14 residues long. The CDR3 is CASSQAGHVNEQYF. The CDR3 DNA is TGTGCCAGCAGCCAAGCCGGGCACGTCAATGAGCAGTACTTC.

The genes are TRBV7-2 and TRBJ2-3; D unclear. Trimming shortened V by 4 bases and J by 6 bases, and 14 bases separated the two germline ends. The germline V gene encodes CDR1 SGHTA and CDR2 FQGNSA. The length of the CDR3 is 14 residues. The CDR3 loop is CASSSNGGADTQYF. The CDR3 nucleotides read TGTGCCAGCAGCTCTAACGGCGGAGCGGATACGCAGTATTTT.

The chain uses TRBV7-2 and TRBJ1-2; 10 bases map to TRBD1. This CDR3 comprises 15 residues. CDR1 and CDR2 from the germline V gene are SGHTA and FQGNSA. With 5 bases clipped from V and 5 bases from J, the junction kept 8 bases outside the gene matches. The CDR3 DNA follows: TGTGCCAGCAGCCTCTTCCCGGGACAGGGGTATGGCTACACCTTC. Translating gives CASSLFPGQGYGYTF.

This clonotype was picked up many times. The chain combines TRBV6-6 with TRBJ2-3; D uncertain. The V end was cut by 5 bases, the J end by 2 bases, with 8 bases between. Germline CDR1 MNHNY, CDR2 SVGAGI (reference sequence). This CDR3 spans 13 amino acids. The CDR3, as DNA: TGTGCCAGCAGTCCCCGATTCACAGATACGCAGTATTTT. It encodes CASSPRFTDTQYF.

About this clonotype: A much larger clone lies a single base off, so this may be a read error. The chain recombines TRBV4-1 with TRBJ2-5, with a weak D call TRBD2 (5 bases). The J call is doubtful: the DNA matches TRBJ2-7 better. The CDR3 is 14 amino acids. Germline V gene data show CDR1 as MGHRA and CDR2 as YSYEKL. The CDR3 loop reads CASGQSPGAYEQYF. The CDR3 region has the DNA TGCGCCAGCGGCCAGAGTCCCGGGGCCTACGAGCAGTACTTC.

The chain couples TRBV18 to TRBJ2-7; weak D call: TRBD2 (5 bases). CDR1 and CDR2 from the germline V gene are KGHSH and LQKENI. This CDR3 contains 15 residues. V was clipped by 3 bases and J by 2 bases, with 14 bases between them. The CDR3 sequence: CASSPIATGTYEQYF. CDR3 nucleotides: TGTGCCAGCTCACCGATCGCAACGGGAACCTACGAGCAGTACTTC.

J is TRBJ1-1 and V is TRBV7-6, with D uncertain. Germline assignment: CDR1 SGHVS and CDR2 FNYEAQ. The CDR3 has 14 residues. The V and J ends lost 5 bases and 1 base respectively, with 11 bases between them. The CDR3 loop is CASSPRVQNTEAFF. DNA of the CDR3: TGTGCCAGCAGCCCCCGGGTTCAGAACACTGAAGCTTTCTTT.

The chain carries TRBV6-5 and TRBJ1-2, with D possibly being TRBD1 (5 bases). Germline V gene lookup returns CDR1 MNHEY and CDR2 SVGAGI. The CDR3 is 13 amino acids. The V end lost 6 bases, the J end lost 6 bases, and 14 bases lay between the germline ends. The CDR3 DNA is TGTGCCAGCAGGTTAGGGGCAGCTGATGGCTACACCTTC. It translates to CASRLGAADGYTF.

Worth noting for this clonotype: This may be a read error, as it is one base from a much larger clone. The CDR3 bases are TGTGCCGCCAGCCCCTTGGCGGGGGCGCTAAGGGGAGAGCAGTACTTC. It yields the protein CAASPLAGALRGEQYF. The rearrangement links TRBV15 to TRBJ2-7; weak D call: TRBD2 (7 bases). CDR1 LNHNV and CDR2 YYDKDF come from the germline V gene (reference sequence). The CDR3 runs to 16 residues. The full variable domain, completed using reference TRBV15 and TRBJ2-7, is DAMVIQNPRYQVTQFGKPVTLSCSQTLNHNVMYWYQQKSSQAPKLLFHYYDKDFNNEADTPDNFQSRRPNTSFCFLDIRSPGLGDTAMYLCAASPLAGALRGEQYFGPGTRLTVT.

This chain connects TRBV12-3 or TRBV12-4 to TRBJ2-7; TRBD2 matches 9 bases. The V gene end was trimmed by 11 bases and the J gene end by 4 bases; junction bases not matched to a gene: 15. The CDR3 loop spans 15 amino acids. The CDR3 bases are TGTGCCGGTAGTTCGGGGGGACTAGCAGGGTACGAGCAGTACTTC. It specifies CAGSSGGLAGYEQYF.

This clonotype has more than one count but fewer than ten. A much more abundant neighbour one base away suggests this may be a read error. V and J are TRBV7-3 and TRBJ2-5; D gene uncertain. The CDR3 has 13 amino acids. CDR1 is SGHTA and CDR2 is FQGTGA in the germline V gene. The CDR3 reads CASSKGYQEAQYF. The CDR3 DNA is TGTGCCAGCAGTAAAGGGTACCAAGAGGCCCAGTACTTC.

This clonotype was detected many times. This may stem from a read error, because a much larger clone lies one nucleotide away. The CDR3 coding sequence is TGTGCCAGCAGCCTCGGGTCCTCAAGGGACGAGCAGTACTTC. It is translated as CASSLGSSRDEQYF. The V call is TRBV7-2, the J call TRBJ2-7; D unresolved. Trimming removed 5 bases at V and 5 bases at J, with 16 bases between. CDR1 and CDR2 (germline): SGHTA, FQGNSA. CDR3 length: 14 residues. The entire variable domain, with the rest obtained from reference TRBV7-2 and TRBJ2-7, is as follows: GAGVSQSPSNKVTEKGKDVELRCDPISGHTALYWYRQSLGQGLEFLIYFQGNSAPDKSGLPSDRFSAERTGGSVSTLTIQRTQQEDSAVYLCASSLGSSRDEQYFGPGTRLTVT.

This chain links TRBV2 with TRBJ2-5, with TRBD2 matching over 9 bases. V shed 3 bases and J 1 base; nucleotides not matched to a gene: 9. This CDR3 is 17 amino acids long. Germline assignment: CDR1 SNHLY and CDR2 FYNNEI. CDR3 loop: CASSDFRLAGFQETQYF. The CDR3 DNA reads as TGTGCCAGCAGTGATTTTAGGCTAGCGGGGTTCCAAGAGACCCAGTACTTC.

This clonotype was observed at least ten times. V is TRBV29-1 and J is TRBJ1-2; TRBD1 is a possible D gene (5 bases). Germline lookup yields CDR1 SQVTM and CDR2 ANQGSEA. V was trimmed by 6 bases and J by 8 bases, leaving 13 bases between them. The CDR3 consists of 11 residues. The CDR3 nucleotides are TGCAGCGTGGGACGTAATGGGGGCTACACCTTC. Its translation: CSVGRNGGYTF.

This clonotype occurred many times. The gene calls are TRBV7-9 and TRBJ2-1, with 14 bases lining up with TRBD2. V shed 4 bases and J 8 bases; nucleotides not matched to a gene: 4. This CDR3 is built from 15 residues. Germline CDR1 SEHNR, CDR2 FQNEAQ (reference sequence). CDR3 nucleotides: TGTGCCAGCAGCTCCCGACTAGCGGGGGGGCATGAGCAGTTCTTC. This sequence encodes CASSSRLAGGHEQFF.

Many counts were recorded for this clonotype. The chain recombines TRBV12-3 or TRBV12-4 with TRBJ2-1; a possible D gene is TRBD2 (5 bases). The CDR3 runs 12 residues. The CDR3 loop reads CATKSPGNEQFF. CDR3 nucleotides: TGTGCGACCAAATCACCGGGGAATGAGCAGTTCTTC.

J is TRBJ2-3 and V is TRBV4-1, with TRBD1 matching 7 bases. J gave up 5 bases and V 4 bases, and 15 bases lay outside the gene matches. The CDR3 is made up of 17 amino acids. The V gene's germline CDR1 is MGHRA and CDR2 YSYEKL. In nucleotides, the CDR3 is TGCGCCAGCAGCCCAGCACCTCTCTCACGACAGGGAGATACGCAGTATTTT. It translates to CASSPAPLSRQGDTQYF.

The chain uses TRBV6-6 and TRBJ2-7; no clear D gene. This CDR3 region has 13 residues. From germline, CDR1 is MNHNY and CDR2 SVGAGI (reference sequence). Between the trimmed V and J ends, which lost 4 bases and 3 bases, there was a span of 10 bases. For the CDR3, the DNA is TGTGCCAGCAGTTCCGCCCTAAACTACGAGCAGTACTTC. It is translated as CASSSALNYEQYF.

This chain connects TRBV5-1 to TRBJ2-7; D not certain. Germline V CDR1 and CDR2: SGHRS, YFSETQ. V lost 0 bases and J lost 5, with 15 bases in between. The CDR3 has 15 amino acids. The CDR3, as DNA: TGCGCCAGCAGCTTGGTCTCGGTGGGCCTGGACGAGCAGTACTTC. This codes for CASSLVSVGLDEQYF.